These T cell receptor beta chains were read from a single sample in a study of cytomegalovirus exposure and HLA in healthy donors. Sequenced by immunoSEQ multiplex PCR; TCRdb stores in-frame clones only, minus some. The table includes some 140,000 clones, approximately 74% detected once. The sample was PBMCs. The receptors were sampled from a man aged 18 to 35 in good health and CMV-seronegative. Both conserved end residues are part of each CDR3. Fields, in order: D gene, CDR3 length, V gene, J gene, clone size, CDR3 DNA, CDR3 protein. A D gene is named only where the DNA matches it firmly. Some rows mark clone size as missing; the rest say once, few, many or name a class of expanded clone.

>TRBD2|13|TRBV5-6|TRBJ2-3|.
TGTGCCAGCTTAGTCAGCGGGGTTGATACGCAGTATTTT
CASLVSGVDTQYF
>.|13|TRBV30|TRBJ1-2|.
TGTGCCTGGAGTGTACGAACAGGGTATGGCTACACCTTC
CAWSVRTGYGYTF
>TRBD1|15|TRBV7-9|TRBJ2-2|once
TGTGCCAGCAGCCTGGACAGGACTCACACCGGGGAGCTGTTTTTT
CASSLDRTHTGELFF
>TRBD1|17|TRBV27|TRBJ1-6|.
TGTGCCAGCAGCCCTGGACAGGGGATCTCCTATAATTCACCCCTCCACTTT
CASSPGQGISYNSPLHF
>TRBD1|17|TRBV19|TRBJ2-6|.
TGTGCCAGTAGTACTCTGGGGGACAGGGTAGGTAGGAACGTCCTGACTTTC
CASSTLGDRVGRNVLTF
>TRBD2|14|TRBV7-9|TRBJ2-1|few
TGTGCCAGCAGCGGTCTAGCGGGACACAATGAGCAGTTCTTC
CASSGLAGHNEQFF
>.|15|TRBV6-5|TRBJ1-2|.
TGTGCCAGCAGTTACAAGGCGGACTATCCATATGGCTACACCTTC
CASSYKADYPYGYTF
>TRBD1|16|TRBV5-1|TRBJ1-6|.
TGCGCCAGCAGCTTGGTGGCTCCGGGACAGGGGCCACCCCTCCACTTT
CASSLVAPGQGPPLHF
>.|15|TRBV4-2|TRBJ2-2|.
TGTGCCAGCAGCCAAGAGGCAGGGAATACCGGGGAGCTGTTTTTT
CASSQEAGNTGELFF
>.|17|TRBV7-2|TRBJ2-7|.
TGTGCCAGCAGCTTACGGACAGCCCAGGCCCAACTCTACGAGCAGTACTTC
CASSLRTAQAQLYEQYF
>TRBD2|18|TRBV15|TRBJ2-1|.
TGTGCCACCAGCAGAGGACTAGCGGGGGGGCTCGAACGGAATGAGCAGTTCTTC
CATSRGLAGGLERNEQFF
>TRBD2|15|TRBV27|TRBJ2-4|once
TGTGCCAGCAGCGTAGGACTAGCGGGGGTCTACAGTCAGTACTTC
CASSVGLAGVYSQYF
>.|14|TRBV6-4|TRBJ2-2|.
TGTGCCAGCAGTGACGCAGGGGCCGGCGGGGAGCTGTTTTTT
CASSDAGAGGELFF
>TRBD2|15|TRBV5-1|TRBJ2-5|.
TGCGCCAGCAGTCTCGGGACTAGCGGGCAAGAGACCCAGTACTTC
CASSLGTSGQETQYF
>TRBD1|18|TRBV5-1|TRBJ1-1|.
TGCGCCAGCAGCTTGCTCCCCCTTGCTGGACAGGGAAGAACTGAAGCTTTCTTT
CASSLLPLAGQGRTEAFF
>TRBD1|15|TRBV5-5|TRBJ1-1|.
TGTGCCAGCAGCCCCTCGGACAGGGCCTGGACTGAAGCTTTCTTT
CASSPSDRAWTEAFF
>.|12|TRBV21-1|TRBJ1-5|.
TGTGCCAGCAGCCAGAATTGCCAGCCCCAGCATTTT
CASSQNCQPQHF
>TRBD2|17|TRBV6-4|TRBJ2-7|.
TGTGCCAGCAGTGAATCCAGCGGGGGGCGAAGGAGCTACGAGCAGTACTTC
CASSESSGGRRSYEQYF
>.|15|TRBV5-1|TRBJ1-1|.
TGCGCCAGCAGCTTGGCCGGGGGTCAGAACACTGAAGCTTTCTTT
CASSLAGGQNTEAFF
>.|12|TRBV2|TRBJ2-5|once
TGTGCCAGCAACCAGGGCTGGGAGACCCAGTACTTC
CASNQGWETQYF
>TRBD2|14|TRBV7-6|TRBJ2-3|.
TGTGCCAGCAGCCGGAGACTAGCAGGAGATACGCAGTATTTT
CASSRRLAGDTQYF
>.|14|TRBV2|TRBJ2-1|.
TGTGCCAGCAGTGACAGGGCCTCCTACAATGAGCAGTTCTTC
CASSDRASYNEQFF
>TRBD1|14|TRBV18|TRBJ1-1|few
TGTGCCAGCTCACCATGGGACAGGGGGCTTGAAGCTTTCTTT
CASSPWDRGLEAFF
>.|16|TRBV5-5|TRBJ1-6|.
TGTGCCAGCAGCTCATTCGCCAGGAGGGATAATTCACCCCTCCACTTT
CASSSFARRDNSPLHF
>.|13|TRBV7-6|TRBJ2-7|.
TGTGCCAGCAGTCACACAGACTCCTACGAGCAGTACTTC
CASSHTDSYEQYF
>TRBD1|14|TRBV27|TRBJ1-4|few
TGTGCCAGCAGTTTATCAGGGACAGGGAGTAAACTGTTTTTT
CASSLSGTGSKLFF
>TRBD2|16|TRBV5-1|TRBJ2-3|.
TGCGCCAGCAGCTTGCGTCGGGGGGGCCAAACAGATACGCAGTATTTT
CASSLRRGGQTDTQYF
>TRBD1|15|TRBV5-1|TRBJ1-1|.
TGCGCCAGCAGCCCGGGACAGCTCATGAACACTGAAGCTTTCTTT
CASSPGQLMNTEAFF
>.|14|TRBV5-1|TRBJ2-1|.
TGCGCCAGCAGCTTGGCCAACGGCTACAATGAGCAGTTCTTC
CASSLANGYNEQFF
>.|13|TRBV28|TRBJ1-2|.
TGTGCCAGCAGTTTGGGACTCTCATATGGCTACACCTTC
CASSLGLSYGYTF
>.|13|TRBV5-4|TRBJ2-1|.
TGTGCCAGCTGGTGGGGGGGCCAAAGTGAGCAGTTCTTC
CASWWGGQSEQFF
>.|14|TRBV6-6|TRBJ1-1|medium-sized
TGTGCCAGCAGTGATATGGGGGGAGACACTGAAGCTTTCTTT
CASSDMGGDTEAFF
>.|15|TRBV13|TRBJ1-1|.
.
CASSSSGQGETEAFF
>TRBD2|17|TRBV7-8|TRBJ2-1|.
TGTGCCAGCAGCTTTAAGTTAGCGGGGATCTTGGCCAATGAGCAGTTCTTC
CASSFKLAGILANEQFF